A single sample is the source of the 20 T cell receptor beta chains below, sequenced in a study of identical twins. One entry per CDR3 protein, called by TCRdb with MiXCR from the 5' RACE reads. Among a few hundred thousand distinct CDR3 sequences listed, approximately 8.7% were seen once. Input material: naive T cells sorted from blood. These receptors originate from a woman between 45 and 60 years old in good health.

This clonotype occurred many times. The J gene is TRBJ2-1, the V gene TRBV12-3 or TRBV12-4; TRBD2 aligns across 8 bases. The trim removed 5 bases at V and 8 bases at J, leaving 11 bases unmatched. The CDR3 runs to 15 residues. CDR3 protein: CASSVHGRAGDEQFF. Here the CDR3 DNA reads TGTGCCAGCAGTGTCCACGGGAGGGCCGGGGATGAGCAGTTCTTC.

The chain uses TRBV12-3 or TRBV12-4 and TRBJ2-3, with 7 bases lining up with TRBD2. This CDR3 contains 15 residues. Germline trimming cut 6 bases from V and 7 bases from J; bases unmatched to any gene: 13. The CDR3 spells CASSLPGTIGNTQYF. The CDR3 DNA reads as TGTGCCAGCAGCCTTCCCGGGACTATCGGAAATACGCAGTATTTT.

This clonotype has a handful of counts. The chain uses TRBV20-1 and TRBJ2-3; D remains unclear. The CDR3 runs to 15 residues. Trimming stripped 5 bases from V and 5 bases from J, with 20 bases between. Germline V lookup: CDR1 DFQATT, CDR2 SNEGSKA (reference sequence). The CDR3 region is CSAPRPLTSKDTQYF. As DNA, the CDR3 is TGCAGTGCTCCCCGACCCTTGACTTCGAAAGATACGCAGTATTTT.

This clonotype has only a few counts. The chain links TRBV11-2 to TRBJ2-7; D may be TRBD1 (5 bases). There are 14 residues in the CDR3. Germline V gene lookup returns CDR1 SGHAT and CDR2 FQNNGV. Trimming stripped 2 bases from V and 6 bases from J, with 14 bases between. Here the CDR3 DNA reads TGTGCCAGCAGCTTAAAGGGGCCTTCAGTCGAGCAGTACTTC. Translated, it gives CASSLKGPSVEQYF.

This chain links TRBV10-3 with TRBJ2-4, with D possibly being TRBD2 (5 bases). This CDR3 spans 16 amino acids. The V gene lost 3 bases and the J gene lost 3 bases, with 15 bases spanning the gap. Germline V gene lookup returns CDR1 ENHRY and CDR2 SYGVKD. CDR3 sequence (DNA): TGTGCCATCAGTGAACCTGACCGGGGTCACAAAAACATTCAGTACTTC. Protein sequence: CAISEPDRGHKNIQYF.

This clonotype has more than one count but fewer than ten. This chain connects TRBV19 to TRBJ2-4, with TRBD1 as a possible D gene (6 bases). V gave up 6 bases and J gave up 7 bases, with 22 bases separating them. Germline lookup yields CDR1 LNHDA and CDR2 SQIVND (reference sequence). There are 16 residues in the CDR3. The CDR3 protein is CASSAAGTMGRNIQYF. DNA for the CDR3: TGTGCCAGTAGCGCCGCCGGGACAATGGGGCGGAACATTCAGTACTTC.

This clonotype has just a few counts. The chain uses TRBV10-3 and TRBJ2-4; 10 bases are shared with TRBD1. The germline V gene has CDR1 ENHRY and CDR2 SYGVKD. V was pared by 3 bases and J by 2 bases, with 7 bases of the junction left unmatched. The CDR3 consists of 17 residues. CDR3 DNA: TGTGCCATCAGTGATTTGGGGGACAGGGGAACCAAAAACATTCAGTACTTC. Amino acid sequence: CAISDLGDRGTKNIQYF.

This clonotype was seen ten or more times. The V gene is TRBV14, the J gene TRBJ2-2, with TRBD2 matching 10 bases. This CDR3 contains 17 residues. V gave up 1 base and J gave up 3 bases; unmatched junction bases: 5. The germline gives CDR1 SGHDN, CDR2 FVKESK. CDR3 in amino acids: CASSQALAGPYTGELFF. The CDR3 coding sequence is TGTGCCAGCAGCCAAGCACTAGCGGGACCTTACACCGGGGAGCTGTTTTTT.

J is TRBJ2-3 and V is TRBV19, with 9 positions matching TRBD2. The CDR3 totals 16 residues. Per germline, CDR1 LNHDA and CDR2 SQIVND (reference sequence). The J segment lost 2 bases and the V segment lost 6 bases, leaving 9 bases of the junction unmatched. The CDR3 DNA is TGTGCCAGTAGCAAACGCCTAGCGGGAACCACAGATACGCAGTATTTT. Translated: CASSKRLAGTTDTQYF.

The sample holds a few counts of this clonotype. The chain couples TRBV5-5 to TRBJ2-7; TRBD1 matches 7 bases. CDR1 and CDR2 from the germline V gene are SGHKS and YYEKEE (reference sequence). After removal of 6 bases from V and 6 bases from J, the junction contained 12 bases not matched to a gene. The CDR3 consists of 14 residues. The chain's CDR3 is CASNEPQGPGEQYF. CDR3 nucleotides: TGTGCCAGCAATGAACCACAGGGGCCGGGCGAGCAGTACTTC.

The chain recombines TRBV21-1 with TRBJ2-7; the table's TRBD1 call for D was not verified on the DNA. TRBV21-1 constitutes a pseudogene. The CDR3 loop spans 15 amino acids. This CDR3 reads CASSEQSRGYYEQYF. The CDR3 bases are TGTGCCAGCAGCGAACAAAGCAGGGGTTACTACGAGCAGTACTTC.

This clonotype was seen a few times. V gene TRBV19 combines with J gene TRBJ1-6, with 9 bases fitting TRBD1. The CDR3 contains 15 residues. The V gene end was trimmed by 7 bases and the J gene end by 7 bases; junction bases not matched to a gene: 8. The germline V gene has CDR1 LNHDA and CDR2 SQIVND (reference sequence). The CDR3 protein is CASTVQGARNSPLHF. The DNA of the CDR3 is TGTGCCAGTACGGTACAGGGGGCGCGGAATTCACCCCTCCACTTT.

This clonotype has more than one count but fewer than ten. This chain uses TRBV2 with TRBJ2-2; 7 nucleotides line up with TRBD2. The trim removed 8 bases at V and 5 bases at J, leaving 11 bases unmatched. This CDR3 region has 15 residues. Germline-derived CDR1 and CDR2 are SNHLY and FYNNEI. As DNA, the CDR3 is TGTGCCAGCTTCTGGGGGAGGGCCAGTACCGGGGAGCTGTTTTTT. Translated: CASFWGRASTGELFF.

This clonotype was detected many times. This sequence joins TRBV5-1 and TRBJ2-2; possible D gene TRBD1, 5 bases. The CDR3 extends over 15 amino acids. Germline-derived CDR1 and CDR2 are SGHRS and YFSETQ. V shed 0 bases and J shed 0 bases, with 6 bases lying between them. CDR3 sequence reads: CASSLGQTNTGELFF. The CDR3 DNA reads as TGCGCCAGCAGCTTGGGACAGACGAACACCGGGGAGCTGTTTTTT.

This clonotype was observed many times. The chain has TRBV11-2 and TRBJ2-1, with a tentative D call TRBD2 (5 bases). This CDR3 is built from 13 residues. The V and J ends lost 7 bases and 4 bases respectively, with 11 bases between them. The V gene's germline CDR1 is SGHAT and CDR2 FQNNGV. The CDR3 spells CASTLAQYNEQFF. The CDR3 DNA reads TGTGCCAGCACCCTAGCCCAGTACAATGAGCAGTTCTTC. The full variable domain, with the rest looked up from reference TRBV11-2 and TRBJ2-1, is EAGVAQSPRYKIIEKRQSVAFWCNPISGHATLYWYQQILGQGPKLLIQFQNNGVVDDSQLPKDRFSAERLKGVDSTLKIQPAKLEDSAVYLCASTLAQYNEQFFGPGTRLTVL.

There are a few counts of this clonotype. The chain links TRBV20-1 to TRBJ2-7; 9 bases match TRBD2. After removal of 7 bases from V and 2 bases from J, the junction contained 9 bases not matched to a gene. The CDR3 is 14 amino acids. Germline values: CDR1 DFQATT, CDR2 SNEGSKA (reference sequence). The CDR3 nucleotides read TGCAGTGTTCCCTGGCGGGAGGGAACCTACGAGCAGTACTTC. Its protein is CSVPWREGTYEQYF.

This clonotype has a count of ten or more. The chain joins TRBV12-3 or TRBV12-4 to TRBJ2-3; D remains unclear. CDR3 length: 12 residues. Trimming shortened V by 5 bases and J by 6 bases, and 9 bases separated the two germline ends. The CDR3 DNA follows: TGTGCCAGCAGTCAGGACGGGGATACGCAGTATTTT. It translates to CASSQDGDTQYF.

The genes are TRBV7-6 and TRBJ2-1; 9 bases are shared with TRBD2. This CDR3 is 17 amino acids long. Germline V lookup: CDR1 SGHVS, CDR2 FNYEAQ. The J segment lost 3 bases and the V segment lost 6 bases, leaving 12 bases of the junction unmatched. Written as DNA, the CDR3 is TGTGCCAGCAGTCAATCAGATGGCGGGAGGGGCTACAATGAGCAGTTCTTC. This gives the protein CASSQSDGGRGYNEQFF.

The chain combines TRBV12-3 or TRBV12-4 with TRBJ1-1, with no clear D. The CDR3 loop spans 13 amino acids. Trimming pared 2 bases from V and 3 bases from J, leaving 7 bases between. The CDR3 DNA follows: TGTGCCAGCAGTTTAAGAATCGACACTGAAGCTTTCTTT. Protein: CASSLRIDTEAFF.

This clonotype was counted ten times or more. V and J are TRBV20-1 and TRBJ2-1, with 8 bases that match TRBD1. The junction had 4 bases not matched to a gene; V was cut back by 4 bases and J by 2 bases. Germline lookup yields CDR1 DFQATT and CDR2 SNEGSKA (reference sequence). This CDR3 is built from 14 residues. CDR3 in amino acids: CSATTGVTYNEQFF. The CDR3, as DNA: TGCAGTGCTACGACAGGGGTGACCTACAATGAGCAGTTCTTC.